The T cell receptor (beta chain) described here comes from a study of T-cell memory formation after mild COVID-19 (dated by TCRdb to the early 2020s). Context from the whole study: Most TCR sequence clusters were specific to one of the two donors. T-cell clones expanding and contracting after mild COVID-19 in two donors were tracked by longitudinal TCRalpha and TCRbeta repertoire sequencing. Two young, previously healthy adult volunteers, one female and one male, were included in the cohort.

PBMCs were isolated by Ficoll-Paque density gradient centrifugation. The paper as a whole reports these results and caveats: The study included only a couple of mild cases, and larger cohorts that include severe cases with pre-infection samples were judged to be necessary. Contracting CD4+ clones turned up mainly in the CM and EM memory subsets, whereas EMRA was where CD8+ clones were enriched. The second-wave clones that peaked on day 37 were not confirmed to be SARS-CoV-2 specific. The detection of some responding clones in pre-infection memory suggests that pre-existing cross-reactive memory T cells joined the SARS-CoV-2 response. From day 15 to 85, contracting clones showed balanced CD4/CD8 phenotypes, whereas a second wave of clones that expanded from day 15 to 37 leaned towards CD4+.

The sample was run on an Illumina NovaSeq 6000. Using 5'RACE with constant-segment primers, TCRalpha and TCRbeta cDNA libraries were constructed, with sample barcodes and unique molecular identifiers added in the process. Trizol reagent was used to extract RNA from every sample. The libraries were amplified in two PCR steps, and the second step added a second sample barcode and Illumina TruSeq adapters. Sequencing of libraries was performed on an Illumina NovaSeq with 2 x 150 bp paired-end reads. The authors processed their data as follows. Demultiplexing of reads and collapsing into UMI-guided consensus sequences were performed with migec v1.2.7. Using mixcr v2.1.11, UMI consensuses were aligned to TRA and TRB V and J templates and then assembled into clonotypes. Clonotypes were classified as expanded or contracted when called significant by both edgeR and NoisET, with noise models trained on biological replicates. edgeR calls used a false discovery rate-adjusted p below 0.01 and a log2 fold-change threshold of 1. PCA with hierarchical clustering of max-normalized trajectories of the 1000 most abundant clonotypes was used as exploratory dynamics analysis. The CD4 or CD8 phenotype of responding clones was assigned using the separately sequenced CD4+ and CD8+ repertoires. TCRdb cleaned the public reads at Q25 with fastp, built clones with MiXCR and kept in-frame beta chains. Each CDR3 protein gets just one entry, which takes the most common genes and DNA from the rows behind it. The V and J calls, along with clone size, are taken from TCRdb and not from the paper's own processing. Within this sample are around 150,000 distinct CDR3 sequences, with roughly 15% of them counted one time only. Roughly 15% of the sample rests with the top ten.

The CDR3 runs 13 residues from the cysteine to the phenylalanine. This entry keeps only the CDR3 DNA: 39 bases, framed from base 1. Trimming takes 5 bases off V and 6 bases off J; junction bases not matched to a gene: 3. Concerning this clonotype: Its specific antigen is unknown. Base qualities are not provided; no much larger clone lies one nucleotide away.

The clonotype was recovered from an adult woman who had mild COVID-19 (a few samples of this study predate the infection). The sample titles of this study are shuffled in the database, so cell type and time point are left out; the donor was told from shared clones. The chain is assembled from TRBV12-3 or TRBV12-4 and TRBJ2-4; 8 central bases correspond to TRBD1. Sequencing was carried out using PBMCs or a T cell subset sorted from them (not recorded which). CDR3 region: CASSPDRGNIQYF. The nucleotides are TGTGCCAGCAGTCCAGACAGGGGAAACATTCAGTACTTC.